One T cell receptor beta chain is described in this entry. Trimming removed 0 bases from V and 1 base from J, with 12 bases in between. Germline V lookup: CDR1 SGHTA, CDR2 FQGTGA. The length of the CDR3 is 16 residues. The data originate from a study of blood T cell repertoires in COVID-19. On the study more broadly: Acute and convalescent COVID-19 samples came from the United States, Italy and Spain. The analysed material was cDNA or gDNA that came from T cells, B-cell-depleted T cells, or PBMCs.

As handled by the study authors: Amplifying reference gene primers gave estimates of nucleated cell counts. Here immunoSEQ multiplex PCR was the method, and the copy in TCRdb shows in-frame clones only, minus some. V, J and clone size are taken as reported in that table, and D and trimming were inferred from the DNA itself. Of 300,000 or so clones listed, over 80% are singletons. What was sequenced was peripheral blood. The receptor's source is a woman between 35 and 50 years old with acute or convalescent COVID-19. J is TRBJ1-1 and V is TRBV7-3; the D is unclear. The CDR3 bases are TGTGCCAGCAGCTTAACTCGAAGCGGCGGGAACACTGAAGCTTTCTTT. It translates to CASSLTRSGGNTEAFF.